This T cell receptor beta chain was found in a study of blood T cell repertoires in COVID-19. Across the whole study: The samples span acute and convalescent COVID-19 from the United States, Italy and Spain. The analysed material was cDNA or gDNA that came from T cells, B-cell-depleted T cells, or PBMCs.

With 3 bases removed from V and 2 bases from J, the gap between germline ends came to 10 bases. CDR3 length: 14 residues. Germline V gene data show CDR1 as LGHDT and CDR2 as YNNKEL (reference sequence). Original processing methods: For nucleated cells, counts were estimated from reference gene primer amplification. Measured with immunoSEQ multiplex PCR; TCRdb has only the in-frame clones, and not every one. That table furnishes V, J and clone size, whereas the DNA furnished D and trimming. The sample has around 150,000 clones, over 70% seen once. This TCR came from a woman aged 80 or over with active or convalescent COVID-19. The chain uses TRBV3-1 (or the pseudogene TRBV3-2) and TRBJ1-1; maybe TRBD1 (5 bases). Sequenced: peripheral blood. CDR3: CASSHPGKNTEAFF. The CDR3 DNA reads as TGTGCCAGCAGCCACCCAGGGAAAAACACTGAAGCTTTCTTT.